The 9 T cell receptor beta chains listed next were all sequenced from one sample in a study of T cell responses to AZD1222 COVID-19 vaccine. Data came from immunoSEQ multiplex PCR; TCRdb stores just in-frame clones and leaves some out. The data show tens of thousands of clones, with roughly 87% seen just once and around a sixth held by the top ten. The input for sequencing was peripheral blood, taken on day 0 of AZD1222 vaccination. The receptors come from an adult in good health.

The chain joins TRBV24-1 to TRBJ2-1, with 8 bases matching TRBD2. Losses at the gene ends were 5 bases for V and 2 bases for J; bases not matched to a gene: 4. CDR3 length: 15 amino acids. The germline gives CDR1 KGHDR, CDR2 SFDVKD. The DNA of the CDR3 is TGTGCCACCAGTGGAGCGGGAGAACCCTACAATGAGCAGTTCTTC. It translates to CATSGAGEPYNEQFF.

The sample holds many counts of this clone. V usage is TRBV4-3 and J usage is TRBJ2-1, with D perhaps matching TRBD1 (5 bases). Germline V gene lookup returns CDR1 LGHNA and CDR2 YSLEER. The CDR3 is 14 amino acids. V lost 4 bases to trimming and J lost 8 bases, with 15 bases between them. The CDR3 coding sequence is TGCGCCAGCAGCCCCACGGCAGGGTTCGATGAGCAGTTCTTC. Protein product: CASSPTAGFDEQFF.

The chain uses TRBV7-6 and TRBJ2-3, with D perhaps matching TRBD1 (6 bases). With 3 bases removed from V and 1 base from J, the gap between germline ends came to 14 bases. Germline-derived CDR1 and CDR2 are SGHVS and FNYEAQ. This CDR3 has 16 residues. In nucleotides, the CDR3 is TGTGCCAGCAGCTTCAACAGGGCTCGCGGCACAGATACGCAGTATTTT. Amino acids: CASSFNRARGTDTQYF.

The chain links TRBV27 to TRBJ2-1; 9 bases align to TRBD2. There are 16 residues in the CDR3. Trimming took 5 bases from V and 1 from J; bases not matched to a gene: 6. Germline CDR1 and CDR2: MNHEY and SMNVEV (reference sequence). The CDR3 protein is CASSQGSGRSYNEQFF. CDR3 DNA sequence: TGTGCCAGCAGTCAAGGGAGCGGGAGGTCCTACAATGAGCAGTTCTTC.

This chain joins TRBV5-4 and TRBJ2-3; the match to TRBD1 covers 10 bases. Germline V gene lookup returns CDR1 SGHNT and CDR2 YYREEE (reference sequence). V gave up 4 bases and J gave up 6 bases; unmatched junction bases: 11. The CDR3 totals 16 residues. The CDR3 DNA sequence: TGTGCCAGCAGCCTACCCGGGACAGGGGTTTTGGATACGCAGTATTTT. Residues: CASSLPGTGVLDTQYF.

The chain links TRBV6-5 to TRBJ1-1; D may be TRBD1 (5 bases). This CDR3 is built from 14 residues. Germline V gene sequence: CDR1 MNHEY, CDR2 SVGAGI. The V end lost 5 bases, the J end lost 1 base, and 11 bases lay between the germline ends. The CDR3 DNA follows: TGTGCCAGCAGTCCGGGGCCGGCGAACACTGAAGCTTTCTTT. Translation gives CASSPGPANTEAFF.

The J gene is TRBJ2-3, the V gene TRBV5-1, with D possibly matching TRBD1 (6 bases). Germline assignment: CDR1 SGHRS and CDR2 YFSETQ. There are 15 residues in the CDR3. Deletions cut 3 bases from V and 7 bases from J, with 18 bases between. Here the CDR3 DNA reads TGCGCCAGCAGCTCGACGGGACCCAGGGGCAATACGCAGTATTTT. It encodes CASSSTGPRGNTQYF.

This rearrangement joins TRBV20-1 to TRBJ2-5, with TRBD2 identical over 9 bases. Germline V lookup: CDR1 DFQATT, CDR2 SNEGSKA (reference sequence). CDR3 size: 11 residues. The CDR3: CRAGGVGTQYF. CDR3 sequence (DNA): TGCAGGGCGGGGGGGGTCGGGACCCAGTACTTC.

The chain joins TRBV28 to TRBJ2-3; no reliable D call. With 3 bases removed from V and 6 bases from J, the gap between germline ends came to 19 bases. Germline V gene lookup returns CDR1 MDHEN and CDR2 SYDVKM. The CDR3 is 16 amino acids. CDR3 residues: CASSLPPGRAMDTQYF. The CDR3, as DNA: TGTGCCAGCAGTTTGCCCCCGGGCCGGGCGATGGATACGCAGTATTTT.